The rows below give T cell receptor beta chains drawn from one sample of a study of cytotoxic CD8 clonotypes in ibrutinib-treated CLL. The data were produced by immunoSEQ multiplex PCR, yet TCRdb's version contains in-frame clones alone and is incomplete. The table has roughly 160,000 clones, roughly 77% seen once; the top ten hold approximately 2%. The sample was PBMCs, taken after 12 months of ibrutinib treatment. All receptors derive from a human donor with chronic lymphocytic leukemia. Both conserved end residues are part of each CDR3. D genes are given only for firm matches. Some rows have no size entry. The others give once, few or many, or a class for an expanded clone.

V	J	D	size	DNA	CDR3
TRBV4-2	TRBJ2-1	TRBD1	once	TGTGCCAGCAGCCCACGGACAGGGGGAATTGAGCAGTTCTTC	CASSPRTGGIEQFF
TRBV9	TRBJ2-3	-	-	TGTGCCAGCAGCGTGGGCACATTAAGCAGCACAGATACGCAGTATTTT	CASSVGTLSSTDTQYF
TRBV7-6	TRBJ2-4	-	-	TGTGCCAGCAGCTTAAGCCAGGGAACCCACATTCAGTACTTC	CASSLSQGTHIQYF
TRBV11-2	TRBJ2-5	TRBD1	-	TGTGCCAGCAGCTCCGGACAGGGCCCCCAAGAGACCCAGTACTTC	CASSSGQGPQETQYF
TRBV28	TRBJ2-3	-	once	TGTGCCAGCAGCCTTCCTAGTCTCTCTGGCACAGATACGCAGTATTTT	CASSLPSLSGTDTQYF
TRBV19	TRBJ1-5	TRBD1	once	TGTGCCGCCATGACAGGGCTGGGTCAGCCCCAGCATTTT	CAAMTGLGQPQHF
TRBV28	TRBJ1-1	-	-	TGTGCCAGCAGTCCGGTTACGCCCAGAAACACTGAAGCTTTCTTT	CASSPVTPRNTEAFF
TRBV6-5	TRBJ1-1	TRBD1	-	TGTGCCAGCAGTTATAGGGGACAGTTTGGTACTGAAGCTTTCTTT	CASSYRGQFGTEAFF
TRBV10-3	TRBJ2-3	TRBD2	-	TGTGCCATCAGAGAGATACGAGCGGGAGGGCCCCCAGATACGCAGTATTTT	CAIREIRAGGPPDTQYF
TRBV27	TRBJ1-5	-	-	TGTGCCAGCAGTTTGTCGGGGTACTCGAGTCAGCCCCAGCATTTT	CASSLSGYSSQPQHF
TRBV4-2	TRBJ2-3	TRBD2	once	TGTGCCAGCAGCCAAGATCGGCGTAGACTAGCGGGAGGAAGAGATACGCAGTATTTT	CASSQDRRRLAGGRDTQYF
TRBV30	TRBJ2-6	-	-	TGTGCCTGGAGTGTAACTGGGAATGGGGCCAACGTCCTGACTTTC	CAWSVTGNGANVLTF
TRBV7-9	TRBJ2-5	TRBD2	-	TGTGCCAGCAGCTTTCGGGGGGGCCTGAGGGAGACCCAGTACTTC	CASSFRGGLRETQYF
TRBV28	TRBJ2-5	-	-	TGTGCCAGCGCTCACGGGCCAGGACCCACGGCAGAGACCCAGTACTTC	CASAHGPGPTAETQYF
TRBV4-3	TRBJ2-7	TRBD1	-	TGCGCCAGCAGCCAGTTGCCGGGACAGGGGTACGAGCAGTACTTC	CASSQLPGQGYEQYF
TRBV19	TRBJ2-7	TRBD2	-	TGTGCCAGTAGGATGCTAGCGGATGCCTACGAGCAGTACTTC	CASRMLADAYEQYF
TRBV30	TRBJ2-7	-	once	TGTGCCTGGAGTGTTCTGCACGAGCAGTACTTC	CAWSVLHEQYF
TRBV9	TRBJ1-4	-	-	TGTGCCAGCAGCGTAGGGTCAGGGAGAGCAACTAATGAAAAACTGTTTTTT	CASSVGSGRATNEKLFF
TRBV11-3	TRBJ2-1	TRBD2	-	TGTGCCAGCAGCTCAGCGGGGGTAGGGAACAATGAGCAGTTCTTC	CASSSAGVGNNEQFF
TRBV15	TRBJ2-5	-	few	TGTGCCACCAGCAGAGAGGGCATCGGGGAGACCCAGTACTTC	CATSREGIGETQYF
TRBV5-5	TRBJ1-2	TRBD1	-	TGTGCCAGCAGATCGGGACAGGGTTACGGCTACACCTTC	CASRSGQGYGYTF
TRBV7-2	TRBJ2-3	-	-	TGTGCCAGCAGCTTATGGCCAAGCGATACGCAGTATTTT	CASSLWPSDTQYF
TRBV23-1	TRBJ1-1	TRBD1	-	TGCGCCAGCACGTATCCGACAGGGGCTGGCACTGAAGCTTTCTTT	CASTYPTGAGTEAFF
TRBV29-1	TRBJ2-7	-	-	TGCAGCGCCGTTACCCCCTCCTACGAGCAGTACTTC	CSAVTPSYEQYF
TRBV23-1	TRBJ2-1	TRBD2	-	TGCGCCAGCAGTCACCTTAGCGGGAGTCATGTAAATGAGCAGTTCTTC	CASSHLSGSHVNEQFF
TRBV19	TRBJ2-7	-	-	TGTGCCAGTAGGGGATTGATGGGCTCACCAAACGAGCGCTACGAGCAGTACTTC	CASRGLMGSPNERYEQYF
TRBV27	TRBJ1-2	TRBD1	-	TGTGCCAGCAGTTTAGACAGGGGCTACGGCTACACCTTC	CASSLDRGYGYTF
TRBV19	TRBJ1-2	-	few	TGTGCCAGTAGTATAGATCCGGATCTTAACTATGGCTACACCTTC	CASSIDPDLNYGYTF
TRBV4-2	TRBJ2-4	-	-	TGTGCCAGCAGCCAGGGTCTTGGGGCCGGAAACATTCAGTACTTC	CASSQGLGAGNIQYF
TRBV10-3	TRBJ2-2	TRBD2	few	TGTGCCATCAGTGAACCACGACTAGCGGCGGGCACCGGGGAGCTGTTTTTT	CAISEPRLAAGTGELFF
TRBV6-1	TRBJ2-5	-	-	TGTGCCAGCAGTGACTTGACCCCATCGGGAGAGACCCAGTACTTC	CASSDLTPSGETQYF
TRBV10-3	TRBJ1-4	-	once	TGTGCCATCAGTCCTGACAGGAAAAAACTGTTTTTT	CAISPDRKKLFF
TRBV27	TRBJ1-6	TRBD1	-	TGTGCCAGCACCGCACAGGGGGCGCTTAATAATTCACCCCTCCACTTT	CASTAQGALNNSPLHF